The rows below give T cell receptor beta chains drawn from one sample of a study of post-analysis software for immune sequencing data. One entry per CDR3 protein, called by TCRdb with MiXCR from the PCR reads. The sample records about 770,000 distinct CDR3 sequences, roughly 50% being singletons. Material for sequencing was blood. These receptors came from a girl under 18 with multiple sclerosis. CDR3s include the opening cysteine and the closing phenylalanine or tryptophan. D genes are given only for firm matches. Size is omitted from some rows. Given values are once, few, many or a class for expanded clones.

v_call: TRBV12-5; j_call: TRBJ2-3; clone_size: once; d_call: .; cdr3_aa: CASGFWRSRGTDTQYF; cdr3_nt: TGTGCTAGTGGTTTTTGGCGATCGAGGGGCACAGATACGCAGTATTTT
v_call: TRBV27; j_call: TRBJ2-7; clone_size: .; d_call: TRBD2; cdr3_aa: CASQAQRESYEQYF; cdr3_nt: TGTGCCTCCCAAGCCCAGCGGGAGAGTTACGAGCAGTACTTC
v_call: TRBV7-9; j_call: TRBJ2-3; clone_size: .; d_call: .; cdr3_aa: CASSKPGPGTDTQYF; cdr3_nt: TGTGCCAGCAGCAAACCTGGACCTGGGACAGATACGCAGTATTTT
v_call: TRBV3-1; j_call: TRBJ2-1; clone_size: .; d_call: TRBD2; cdr3_aa: CASSQDPSGTYNEQFF; cdr3_nt: TGTGCCAGCAGCCAAGACCCTAGCGGGACCTACAATGAGCAGTTCTTC
v_call: TRBV14; j_call: TRBJ2-5; clone_size: once; d_call: .; cdr3_aa: CASSHWTRAQETQYF; cdr3_nt: TGTGCCAGCAGCCATTGGACAAGAGCACAAGAGACCCAGTACTTC
v_call: TRBV18; j_call: TRBJ1-4; clone_size: .; d_call: .; cdr3_aa: CASSPRGGRTNEKLFF; cdr3_nt: TGTGCCAGCTCACCACGTGGGGGGCGAACTAATGAAAAACTGTTTTTT
v_call: TRBV7-9; j_call: TRBJ1-2; clone_size: .; d_call: .; cdr3_aa: CASSPDLDYTF; cdr3_nt: TGTGCCAGCAGCCCGGATCTGGACTACACCTTC
v_call: TRBV3-1; j_call: TRBJ2-7; clone_size: few; d_call: .; cdr3_aa: CASSWDIADEQYF; cdr3_nt: TGTGCCAGCAGCTGGGACATAGCTGACGAGCAGTACTTC
v_call: TRBV29-1; j_call: TRBJ2-2; clone_size: .; d_call: TRBD2; cdr3_aa: CSVEVAGELDGELFF; cdr3_nt: TGCAGCGTTGAAGTGGCGGGAGAGTTAGACGGGGAGCTGTTTTTT
v_call: TRBV3-1; j_call: TRBJ2-1; clone_size: few; d_call: TRBD1; cdr3_aa: CASSPLGRQGKGEQFF; cdr3_nt: TGTGCCAGCAGCCCTCTAGGGCGACAGGGTAAGGGTGAGCAGTTCTTC
v_call: TRBV30; j_call: TRBJ2-5; clone_size: few; d_call: TRBD1; cdr3_aa: CAWSEGQGQETQYF; cdr3_nt: TGTGCCTGGAGTGAGGGACAGGGCCAAGAGACCCAGTACTTC
v_call: TRBV5-1; j_call: TRBJ2-3; clone_size: .; d_call: .; cdr3_aa: CASGFTGISTDTQYF; cdr3_nt: TGCGCCAGCGGCTTTACAGGGATAAGCACAGATACGCAGTATTTT
v_call: TRBV12-3/TRBV12-4; j_call: TRBJ1-2; clone_size: few; d_call: .; cdr3_aa: CASSKTVRTNYGYTF; cdr3_nt: TGTGCCAGCAGCAAGACAGTACGCACTAACTATGGCTACACCTTC
v_call: TRBV5-6; j_call: TRBJ1-1; clone_size: .; d_call: .; cdr3_aa: CASSHWGNTEAFF; cdr3_nt: TGTGCCAGCAGCCATTGGGGGAACACTGAAGCTTTCTTT
v_call: TRBV7-9; j_call: TRBJ1-2; clone_size: .; d_call: .; cdr3_aa: CASSLGASGNYGYTF; cdr3_nt: TGTGCCAGCAGCTTAGGGGCTTCTGGTAACTATGGCTACACCTTC
v_call: TRBV18; j_call: TRBJ1-2; clone_size: .; d_call: .; cdr3_aa: CASSPGIKGGYTF; cdr3_nt: TGTGCCAGCTCACCAGGCATCAAGGGCGGCTACACCTTC
v_call: TRBV6-6; j_call: TRBJ2-5; clone_size: few; d_call: .; cdr3_aa: CASSSPSEETQYF; cdr3_nt: TGTGCCAGCAGTTCCCCAAGCGAAGAGACCCAGTACTTC
v_call: TRBV29-1; j_call: TRBJ2-7; clone_size: .; d_call: .; cdr3_aa: CSVRGAGTGRLSYEQYF; cdr3_nt: TGCAGCGTTCGGGGGGCTGGGACCGGGAGGCTCTCCTACGAGCAGTACTTC
v_call: TRBV4-1; j_call: TRBJ2-1; clone_size: medium-sized; d_call: .; cdr3_aa: CASSQETFSYNEQFF; cdr3_nt: TGCGCCAGCAGCCAAGAGACTTTCTCCTACAATGAGCAGTTCTTC
v_call: TRBV20-1; j_call: TRBJ2-7; clone_size: few; d_call: .; cdr3_aa: CSALRDTTYEQYF; cdr3_nt: TGCAGTGCACTCCGGGACACCACCTACGAGCAGTACTTC
v_call: TRBV9; j_call: TRBJ2-5; clone_size: .; d_call: .; cdr3_aa: CASSVTGTVKETQYF; cdr3_nt: TGTGCCAGCAGCGTGACCGGGACTGTAAAAGAGACCCAGTACTTC
v_call: TRBV27; j_call: TRBJ2-1; clone_size: .; d_call: TRBD2; cdr3_aa: CASNQRRPAGGDEQFF; cdr3_nt: TGTGCCAGCAACCAGCGGCGGCCAGCGGGAGGGGATGAGCAGTTCTTC
v_call: TRBV21-1; j_call: TRBJ2-4; clone_size: .; d_call: .; cdr3_aa: CASSKYRAGAPKNIQYF; cdr3_nt: TGTGCCAGCAGCAAATATCGAGCGGGAGCCCCAAAAAACATTCAGTACTTC
v_call: TRBV7-9; j_call: TRBJ2-7; clone_size: few; d_call: TRBD1; cdr3_aa: CASSLGGSGTGGYEQYF; cdr3_nt: TGTGCCAGCAGCTTAGGAGGCTCGGGGACAGGGGGCTACGAGCAGTACTTC
v_call: TRBV6-5; j_call: TRBJ2-1; clone_size: few; d_call: .; cdr3_aa: CASGSGRTNEQFF; cdr3_nt: TGTGCCAGCGGGTCGGGGAGAACCAATGAGCAGTTCTTC
v_call: TRBV5-5; j_call: TRBJ1-2; clone_size: .; d_call: TRBD1; cdr3_aa: CASRYGQGENYGYTF; cdr3_nt: TGTGCCAGCAGGTACGGACAGGGCGAAAACTATGGCTACACCTTC
v_call: TRBV29-1; j_call: TRBJ2-7; clone_size: few; d_call: TRBD1; cdr3_aa: CSVHRQGTYEQYF; cdr3_nt: TGCAGCGTTCACCGACAGGGGACCTACGAGCAGTACTTC
v_call: TRBV29-1; j_call: TRBJ2-6; clone_size: many; d_call: .; cdr3_aa: CSVETGDRANVLTF; cdr3_nt: TGCAGCGTTGAAACGGGAGATAGGGCCAACGTCCTGACTTTC
v_call: TRBV7-2; j_call: TRBJ2-1; clone_size: .; d_call: TRBD2; cdr3_aa: CASSTGGRQFF; cdr3_nt: TGTGCCAGCAGCACGGGGGGGCGGCAGTTCTTC
v_call: TRBV18; j_call: TRBJ2-1; clone_size: .; d_call: .; cdr3_aa: CASSPSVLEGNEQFF; cdr3_nt: TGTGCCAGCTCACCTAGCGTGCTTGAGGGCAATGAGCAGTTCTTC
v_call: TRBV6-1; j_call: TRBJ1-2; clone_size: .; d_call: .; cdr3_aa: CASRGTRDSHGYTF; cdr3_nt: TGTGCCAGCAGAGGGACAAGAGATTCTCATGGCTACACCTTC
v_call: TRBV15; j_call: TRBJ2-7; clone_size: few; d_call: .; cdr3_aa: CATSRDRTGAYEQYF; cdr3_nt: TGTGCCACCAGCAGAGATCGTACGGGCGCCTACGAGCAGTACTTC
v_call: TRBV5-6; j_call: TRBJ1-1; clone_size: once; d_call: .; cdr3_aa: CASRSPGGGGTEAFF; cdr3_nt: TGTGCCAGCAGGTCTCCCGGTGGAGGGGGCACTGAAGCTTTCTTT
v_call: TRBV6-5; j_call: TRBJ2-1; clone_size: .; d_call: TRBD1; cdr3_aa: CASSYSGQGAYEQFF; cdr3_nt: TGTGCCAGCAGTTACAGCGGACAGGGGGCTTATGAGCAGTTCTTC
v_call: TRBV6-2/TRBV6-3; j_call: TRBJ2-4; clone_size: .; d_call: .; cdr3_aa: CASTQGSIQYF; cdr3_nt: TGTGCCAGCACTCAGGGGAGCATTCAGTACTTC
v_call: TRBV19; j_call: TRBJ2-7; clone_size: few; d_call: .; cdr3_aa: CASSIGGTEQYF; cdr3_nt: TGTGCCAGTAGTATAGGTGGGACCGAGCAGTACTTC
v_call: TRBV20-1; j_call: TRBJ2-1; clone_size: .; d_call: .; cdr3_aa: CSAREDEQFF; cdr3_nt: TGCAGTGCTAGAGAAGATGAGCAGTTCTTC
v_call: TRBV7-3; j_call: TRBJ2-1; clone_size: few; d_call: .; cdr3_aa: CASSTRKGTEQFF; cdr3_nt: TGTGCCAGCAGCACCAGGAAGGGGACAGAGCAGTTCTTC
v_call: TRBV6-1; j_call: TRBJ2-3; clone_size: .; d_call: .; cdr3_aa: CASSETREPLAQYF; cdr3_nt: TGTGCCAGCAGTGAAACACGGGAGCCCTTGGCACAGTATTTT
v_call: TRBV5-1; j_call: TRBJ1-1; clone_size: .; d_call: .; cdr3_aa: CASSSRLTNTEAFF; cdr3_nt: TGCGCCAGCAGTTCGAGGTTAACGAACACTGAAGCTTTCTTT
v_call: TRBV28; j_call: TRBJ1-1; clone_size: .; d_call: TRBD1; cdr3_aa: CASSSQTGTVLENTEAFF; cdr3_nt: TGTGCCAGCAGTTCTCAGACCGGGACAGTACTTGAGAACACTGAAGCTTTCTTT
v_call: TRBV6-5; j_call: TRBJ2-7; clone_size: few; d_call: .; cdr3_aa: CASSYSHLAHYEQYF; cdr3_nt: TGTGCCAGCAGTTACTCTCACCTAGCTCACTACGAGCAGTACTTC
v_call: TRBV27; j_call: TRBJ1-2; clone_size: .; d_call: TRBD1; cdr3_aa: CASSPNLDRANYGYTF; cdr3_nt: TGTGCCAGCAGCCCTAACCTCGACAGGGCGAACTATGGCTACACCTTC
v_call: TRBV7-9; j_call: TRBJ1-2; clone_size: few; d_call: TRBD1; cdr3_aa: CASSSGTGANGYTF; cdr3_nt: TGTGCCAGCAGCTCCGGGACAGGGGCGAATGGCTACACCTTC
v_call: TRBV7-6; j_call: TRBJ2-7; clone_size: .; d_call: TRBD1; cdr3_aa: CATGPVGTGGYEQYF; cdr3_nt: TGTGCCACCGGCCCGGTAGGGACAGGGGGCTACGAGCAGTACTTC